The 3 T cell receptor beta chains reported below all come from one sample, sequenced in a study of blood T cell repertoires in COVID-19. Sequencing used immunoSEQ multiplex PCR; TCRdb keeps in-frame clones, though not all of them. The profile covers over 250,000 clones, with 88% appearing a single time and around 3% taken by the ten largest. The sequencing input was PBMCs or T cells enriched from blood (not recorded which). The receptor set was obtained from a woman aged 45-65 years who had recovered from COVID-19.

The chain employs TRBV30 and TRBJ1-2; D is possibly TRBD1 (5 bases). The V and J ends lost 7 bases and 2 bases respectively, with 14 bases between them. Germline CDR1 reads GTSNPN; CDR2 reads SVGIG (reference sequence). There are 13 residues in the CDR3. Here the CDR3 reads CASNAGQNYGYTF. The CDR3 region has the DNA TGTGCCTCGAACGCAGGGCAGAACTATGGCTACACCTTC.

The table lists this clone with a few counts. The rearrangement joins TRBV27 to TRBJ1-6; 10 bases agree with TRBD1. V dropped 8 bases and J dropped 7; count of bases not matched to a gene: 14. Germline V gene sequence: CDR1 MNHEY, CDR2 SMNVEV (reference sequence). This CDR3 spans 17 amino acids. The CDR3: CASAQRSGQGKNSPLHF. As DNA, the CDR3 is TGTGCCAGCGCCCAGAGATCGGGACAGGGGAAAAATTCACCCCTCCACTTT.

This chain links TRBV7-2 with TRBJ2-3; 13 bases are shared with TRBD2. The CDR3 loop spans 17 amino acids. Looked up from germline, CDR1 is SGHTA and CDR2 is FQGNSA. The J segment lost 1 base and the V segment lost 5 bases, leaving 6 bases of the junction unmatched. CDR3 in DNA: TGTGCCAGCAGCCTCAGGACTAGCGGGGGCCGCACAGATACGCAGTATTTT. It encodes CASSLRTSGGRTDTQYF.